This T cell receptor (beta chain) was captured by sequencing in a study of Graves' ophthalmopathy and Graves' hyperthyroidism. Study conclusions and caveats: Most clonotypes expanded in thyroid above 0.001 frequency were present in blood too.

Investigators amplified TCR beta CDR3 regions from RNA transcripts. A first-round RT-PCR used HTBI primers, followed by a second-round multiplex PCR. From the multiplex PCR reads, TCRdb called clonotypes with MiXCR, one entry per CDR3 protein. The data hold hundreds of thousands of distinct CDR3 sequences, with around 50% observed a single time. No donor had other autoimmune disease, uncontrolled infection, pregnancy or lactation. The starting material, about 9.5 ml of fresh peripheral blood, provided the PBMCs. Concerning this clonotype: Its antigen is currently unknown.

This receptor was identified in an adult man with Graves' ophthalmopathy. The sequenced sample was peripheral blood.

The CDR3 protein is CASSMTRGENTIYF. For the CDR3, the DNA is TGTGCCAGTAGTATGACCAGGGGAGAGAACACCATATATTTT. The chain links TRBV19 to TRBJ1-3; perhaps TRBD1 as D (6 bases). CDR1 and CDR2 from the germline V gene are LNHDA and SQIVND (reference sequence). Trimming stripped 3 bases from V and 7 bases from J, with 13 bases between. This CDR3 is built from 14 residues.